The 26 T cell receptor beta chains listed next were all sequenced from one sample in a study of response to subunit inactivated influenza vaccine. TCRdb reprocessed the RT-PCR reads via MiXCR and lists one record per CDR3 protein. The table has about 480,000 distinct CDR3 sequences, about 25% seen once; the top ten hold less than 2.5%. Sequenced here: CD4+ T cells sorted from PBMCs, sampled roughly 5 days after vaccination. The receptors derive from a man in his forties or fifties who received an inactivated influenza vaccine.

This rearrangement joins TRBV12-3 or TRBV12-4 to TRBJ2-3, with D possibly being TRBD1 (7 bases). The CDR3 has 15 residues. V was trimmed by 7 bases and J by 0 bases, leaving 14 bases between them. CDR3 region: CASTPGGLSTDTQYF. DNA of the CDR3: TGTGCCAGCACCCCAGGGGGGTTGAGCACAGATACGCAGTATTTT.

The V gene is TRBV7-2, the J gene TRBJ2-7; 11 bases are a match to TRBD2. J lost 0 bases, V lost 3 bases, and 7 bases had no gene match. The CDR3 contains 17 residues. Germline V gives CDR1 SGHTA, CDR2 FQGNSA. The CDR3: CASSFALAGGSSYEQYF. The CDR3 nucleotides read TGTGCCAGCAGCTTCGCCCTAGCGGGGGGCAGCTCCTACGAGCAGTACTTC. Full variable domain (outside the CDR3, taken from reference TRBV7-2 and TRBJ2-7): GAGVSQSPSNKVTEKGKDVELRCDPISGHTALYWYRQSLGQGLEFLIYFQGNSAPDKSGLPSDRFSAERTGGSVSTLTIQRTQQEDSAVYLCASSFALAGGSSYEQYFGPGTRLTVT.

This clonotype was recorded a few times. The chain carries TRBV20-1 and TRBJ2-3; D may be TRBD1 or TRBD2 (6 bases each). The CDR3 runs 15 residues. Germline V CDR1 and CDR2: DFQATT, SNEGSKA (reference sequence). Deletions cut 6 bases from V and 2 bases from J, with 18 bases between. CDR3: CSALKGGGYTDTQYF. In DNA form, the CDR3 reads TGCAGTGCCCTAAAGGGGGGCGGATACACAGATACGCAGTATTTT.

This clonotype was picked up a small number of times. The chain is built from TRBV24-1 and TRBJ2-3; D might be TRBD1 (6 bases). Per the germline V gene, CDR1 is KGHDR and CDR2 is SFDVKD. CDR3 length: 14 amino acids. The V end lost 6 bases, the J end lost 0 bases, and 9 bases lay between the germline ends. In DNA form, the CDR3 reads TGTGCCACCAGTTTCAGGGGAAGCACAGATACGCAGTATTTT. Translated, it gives CATSFRGSTDTQYF.

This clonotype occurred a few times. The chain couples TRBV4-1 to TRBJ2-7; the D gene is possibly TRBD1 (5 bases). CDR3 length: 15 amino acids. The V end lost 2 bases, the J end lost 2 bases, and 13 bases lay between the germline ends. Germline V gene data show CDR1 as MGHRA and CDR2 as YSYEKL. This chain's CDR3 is CASSQSQGRTYEQYF. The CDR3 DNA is TGCGCCAGCAGCCAAAGTCAGGGTCGTACCTACGAGCAGTACTTC.

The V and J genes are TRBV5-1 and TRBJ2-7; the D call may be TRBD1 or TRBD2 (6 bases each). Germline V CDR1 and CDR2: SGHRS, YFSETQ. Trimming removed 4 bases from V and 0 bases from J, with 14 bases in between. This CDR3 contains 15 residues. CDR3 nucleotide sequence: TGCGCCAGCAGCACTCAGGAGGGGGTCTCCTACGAGCAGTACTTC. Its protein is CASSTQEGVSYEQYF.

The chain's CDR3 is CSAWTSGSGIEQFF. In nucleotides, the CDR3 is TGCAGTGCGTGGACTAGCGGGAGTGGAATTGAGCAGTTCTTC. The rearrangement uses TRBV20-1 and TRBJ2-1; 13 nucleotides agree with TRBD2. Germline V gene data show CDR1 as DFQATT and CDR2 as SNEGSKA (reference sequence). V was clipped by 6 bases and J by 9 bases; unmatched bases: 8. This CDR3 has 14 residues.

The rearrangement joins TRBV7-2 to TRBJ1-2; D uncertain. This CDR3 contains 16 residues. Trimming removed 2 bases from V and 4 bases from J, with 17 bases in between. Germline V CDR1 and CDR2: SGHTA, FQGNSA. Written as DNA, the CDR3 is TGTGCCAGCAGCTTAAGTATATCTCGAGAAGCCTATGGCTACACCTTC. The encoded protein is CASSLSISREAYGYTF. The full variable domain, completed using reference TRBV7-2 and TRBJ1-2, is GAGVSQSPSNKVTEKGKDVELRCDPISGHTALYWYRQSLGQGLEFLIYFQGNSAPDKSGLPSDRFSAERTGGSVSTLTIQRTQQEDSAVYLCASSLSISREAYGYTFGSGTRLTVV.

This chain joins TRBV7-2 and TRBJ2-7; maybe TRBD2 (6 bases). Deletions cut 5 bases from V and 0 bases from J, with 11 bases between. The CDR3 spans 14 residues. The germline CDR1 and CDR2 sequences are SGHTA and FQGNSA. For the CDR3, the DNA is TGTGCCAGCAGCGCTAGCGTCAGCTCCTACGAGCAGTACTTC. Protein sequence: CASSASVSSYEQYF.

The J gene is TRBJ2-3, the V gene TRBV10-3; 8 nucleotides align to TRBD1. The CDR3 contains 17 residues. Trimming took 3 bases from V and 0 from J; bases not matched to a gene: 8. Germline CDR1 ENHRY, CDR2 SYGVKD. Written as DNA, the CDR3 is TGTGCCATCAGTGATTACGTCAGGGGGCTTAGCACAGATACGCAGTATTTT. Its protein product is CAISDYVRGLSTDTQYF.

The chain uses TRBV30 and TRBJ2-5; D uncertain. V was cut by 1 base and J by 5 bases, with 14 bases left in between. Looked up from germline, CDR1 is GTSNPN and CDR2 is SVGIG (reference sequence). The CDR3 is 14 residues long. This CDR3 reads CAWSEDRVVETQYF. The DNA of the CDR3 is TGTGCCTGGAGTGAGGACCGAGTAGTGGAGACCCAGTACTTC.

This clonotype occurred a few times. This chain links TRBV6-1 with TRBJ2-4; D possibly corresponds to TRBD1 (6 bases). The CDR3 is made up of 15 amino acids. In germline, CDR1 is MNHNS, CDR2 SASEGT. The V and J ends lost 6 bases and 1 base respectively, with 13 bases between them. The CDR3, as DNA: TGTGCCAGCAGCCCCAATCAGGGGGCCAAAAACATTCAGTACTTC. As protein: CASSPNQGAKNIQYF.

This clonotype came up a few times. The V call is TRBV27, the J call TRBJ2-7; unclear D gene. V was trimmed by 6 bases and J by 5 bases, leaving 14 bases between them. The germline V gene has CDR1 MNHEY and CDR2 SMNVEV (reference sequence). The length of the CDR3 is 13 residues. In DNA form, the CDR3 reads TGTGCCAGCAGGGAGTTCTCCAGCGACGAGCAGTACTTC. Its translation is CASREFSSDEQYF.

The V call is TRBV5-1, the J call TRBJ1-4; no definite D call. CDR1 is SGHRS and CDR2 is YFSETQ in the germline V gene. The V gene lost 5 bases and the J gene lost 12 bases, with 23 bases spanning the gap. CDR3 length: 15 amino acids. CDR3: CASSFLPGNTRELFF. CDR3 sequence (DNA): TGCGCCAGCAGTTTTTTGCCGGGGAACACGAGGGAACTGTTTTTT.

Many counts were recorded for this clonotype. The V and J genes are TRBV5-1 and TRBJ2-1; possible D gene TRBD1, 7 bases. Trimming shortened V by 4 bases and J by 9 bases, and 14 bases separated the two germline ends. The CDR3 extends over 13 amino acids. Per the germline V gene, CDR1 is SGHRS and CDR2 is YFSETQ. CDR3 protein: CASSPPQGGEQFF. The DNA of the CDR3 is TGCGCCAGCAGCCCTCCCCAGGGGGGTGAGCAGTTCTTC.

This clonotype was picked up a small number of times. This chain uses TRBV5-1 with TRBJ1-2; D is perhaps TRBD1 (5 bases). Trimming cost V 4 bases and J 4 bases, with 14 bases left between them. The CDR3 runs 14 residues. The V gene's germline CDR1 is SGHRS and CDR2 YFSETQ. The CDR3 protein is CASSLRGESYGYTF. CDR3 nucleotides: TGCGCCAGCAGCCTACGAGGGGAGAGCTATGGCTACACCTTC. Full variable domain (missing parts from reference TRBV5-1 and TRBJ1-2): KAGVTQTPRYLIKTRGQQVTLSCSPISGHRSVSWYQQTPGQGLQFLFEYFSETQRNKGNFPGRFSGRQFSNSRSEMNVSTLELGDSALYLCASSLRGESYGYTFGSGTRLTVV.

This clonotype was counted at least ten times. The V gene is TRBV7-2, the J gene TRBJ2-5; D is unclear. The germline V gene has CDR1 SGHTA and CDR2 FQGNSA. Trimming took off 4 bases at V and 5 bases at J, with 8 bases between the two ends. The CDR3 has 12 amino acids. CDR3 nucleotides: TGTGCCAGCAGCTCATCGGGTGAGACCCAGTACTTC. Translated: CASSSSGETQYF.

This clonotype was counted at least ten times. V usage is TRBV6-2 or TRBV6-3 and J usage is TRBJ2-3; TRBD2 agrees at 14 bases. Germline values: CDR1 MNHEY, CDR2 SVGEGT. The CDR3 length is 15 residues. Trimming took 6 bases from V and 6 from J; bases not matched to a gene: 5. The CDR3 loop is CASRKGLAGVDTQYF. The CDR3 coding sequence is TGTGCCAGCAGAAAGGGACTAGCGGGAGTGGATACGCAGTATTTT.

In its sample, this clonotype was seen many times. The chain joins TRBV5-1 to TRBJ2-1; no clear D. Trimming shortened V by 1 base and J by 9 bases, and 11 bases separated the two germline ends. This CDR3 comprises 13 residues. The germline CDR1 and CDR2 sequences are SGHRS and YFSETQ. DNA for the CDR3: TGCGCCAGCAGCTTGAGACTTGGTGGTGAGCAGTTCTTC. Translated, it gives CASSLRLGGEQFF.

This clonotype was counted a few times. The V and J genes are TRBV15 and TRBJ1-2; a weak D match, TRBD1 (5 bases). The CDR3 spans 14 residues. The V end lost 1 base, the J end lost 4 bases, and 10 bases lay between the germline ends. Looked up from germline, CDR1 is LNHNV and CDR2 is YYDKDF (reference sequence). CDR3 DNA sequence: TGTGCCACCAGCAGAGTAGGGGACGGCTATGGCTACACCTTC. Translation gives CATSRVGDGYGYTF.

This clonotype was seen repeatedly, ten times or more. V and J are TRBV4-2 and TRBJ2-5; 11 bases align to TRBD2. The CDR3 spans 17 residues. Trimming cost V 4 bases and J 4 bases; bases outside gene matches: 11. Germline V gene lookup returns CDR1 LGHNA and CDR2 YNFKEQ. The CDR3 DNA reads TGTGCCAGCAGCCCGGGGCTCGGGACTAGCGGAGGAGAGACCCAGTACTTC. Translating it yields CASSPGLGTSGGETQYF.

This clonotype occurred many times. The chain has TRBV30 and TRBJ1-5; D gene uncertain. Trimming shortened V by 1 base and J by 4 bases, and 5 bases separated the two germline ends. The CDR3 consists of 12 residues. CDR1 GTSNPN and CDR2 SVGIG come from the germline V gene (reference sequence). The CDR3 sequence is CAWSAGNQPQHF. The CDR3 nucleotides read TGTGCCTGGAGTGCGGGGAATCAGCCCCAGCATTTT.

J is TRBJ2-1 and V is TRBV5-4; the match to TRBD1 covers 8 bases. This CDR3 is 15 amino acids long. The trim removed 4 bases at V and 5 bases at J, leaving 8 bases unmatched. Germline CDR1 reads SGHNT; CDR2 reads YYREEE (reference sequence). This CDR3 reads CASSPGQDIHNEQFF. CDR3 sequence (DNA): TGTGCCAGCAGCCCGGGACAGGACATCCACAATGAGCAGTTCTTC.

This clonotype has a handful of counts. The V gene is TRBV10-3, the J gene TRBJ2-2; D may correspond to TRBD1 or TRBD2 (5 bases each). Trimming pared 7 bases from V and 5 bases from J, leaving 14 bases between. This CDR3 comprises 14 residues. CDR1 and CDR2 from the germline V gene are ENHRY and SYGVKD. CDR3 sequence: CAITRDRTTGELFF. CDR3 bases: TGTGCCATCACCAGGGACCGAACGACCGGGGAGCTGTTTTTT.

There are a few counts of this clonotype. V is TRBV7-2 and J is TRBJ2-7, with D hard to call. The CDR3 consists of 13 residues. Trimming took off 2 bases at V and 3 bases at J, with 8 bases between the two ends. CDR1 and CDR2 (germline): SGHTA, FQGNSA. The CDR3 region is CASSLNSLYEQYF. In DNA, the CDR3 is TGTGCCAGCAGCTTAAACAGCCTCTACGAGCAGTACTTC.

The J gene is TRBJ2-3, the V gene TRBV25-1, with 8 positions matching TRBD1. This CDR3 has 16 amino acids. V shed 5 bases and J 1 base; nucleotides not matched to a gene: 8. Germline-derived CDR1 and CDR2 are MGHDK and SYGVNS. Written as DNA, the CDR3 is TGTGCCAGCAGTCCCTCTCCGGGACAGGGCACAGATACGCAGTATTTT. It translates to CASSPSPGQGTDTQYF.